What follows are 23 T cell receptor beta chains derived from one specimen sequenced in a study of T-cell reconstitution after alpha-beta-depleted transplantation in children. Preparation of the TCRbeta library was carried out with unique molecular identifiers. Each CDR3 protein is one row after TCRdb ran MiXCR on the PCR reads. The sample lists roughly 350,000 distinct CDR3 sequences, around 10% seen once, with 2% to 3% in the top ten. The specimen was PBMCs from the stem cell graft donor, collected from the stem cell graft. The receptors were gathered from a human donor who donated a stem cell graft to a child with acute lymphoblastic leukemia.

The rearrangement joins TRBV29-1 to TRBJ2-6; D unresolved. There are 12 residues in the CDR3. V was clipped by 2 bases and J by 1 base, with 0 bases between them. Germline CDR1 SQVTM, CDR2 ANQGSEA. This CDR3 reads CSVESGANVLTF. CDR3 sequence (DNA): TGCAGCGTTGAATCTGGGGCCAACGTCCTGACTTTC.

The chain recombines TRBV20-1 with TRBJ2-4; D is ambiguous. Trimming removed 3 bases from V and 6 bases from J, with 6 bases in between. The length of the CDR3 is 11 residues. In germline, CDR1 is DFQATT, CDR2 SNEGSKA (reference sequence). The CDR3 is CSARAPNIQYF. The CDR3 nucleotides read TGCAGTGCTAGGGCCCCAAACATTCAGTACTTC.

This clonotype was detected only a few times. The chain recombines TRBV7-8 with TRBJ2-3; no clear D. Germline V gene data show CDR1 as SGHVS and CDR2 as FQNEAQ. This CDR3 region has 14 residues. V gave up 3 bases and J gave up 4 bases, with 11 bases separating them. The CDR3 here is CASSFVGRSDTQYF. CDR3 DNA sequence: TGTGCCAGCAGCTTTGTGGGAAGGTCAGATACGCAGTATTTT.

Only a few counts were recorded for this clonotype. The CDR3 sequence: CSARSQGLNTEAFF. The CDR3 DNA reads TGCAGTGCTAGGTCCCAGGGGCTGAACACTGAAGCTTTCTTT. This chain joins TRBV20-1 and TRBJ1-1; possible D gene TRBD1, 6 bases. CDR3 size: 14 residues. Trimming took 3 bases from V and 0 from J, leaving 11 bases between them. Germline-derived CDR1 and CDR2 are DFQATT and SNEGSKA (reference sequence).

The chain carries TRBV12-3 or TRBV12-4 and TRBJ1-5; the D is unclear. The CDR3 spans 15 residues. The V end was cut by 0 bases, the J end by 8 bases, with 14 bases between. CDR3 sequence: CASSLAGSSFEPQHF. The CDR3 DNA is TGTGCCAGCAGTTTAGCGGGCAGCAGTTTTGAGCCCCAGCATTTT.

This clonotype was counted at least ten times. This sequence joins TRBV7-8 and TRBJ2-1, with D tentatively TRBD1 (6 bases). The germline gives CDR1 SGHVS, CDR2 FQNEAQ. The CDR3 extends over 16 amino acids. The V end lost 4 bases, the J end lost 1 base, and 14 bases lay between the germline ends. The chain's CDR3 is CASSSYRVGSYNEQFF. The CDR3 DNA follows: TGTGCCAGCAGCTCCTACAGGGTTGGTTCCTACAATGAGCAGTTCTTC.

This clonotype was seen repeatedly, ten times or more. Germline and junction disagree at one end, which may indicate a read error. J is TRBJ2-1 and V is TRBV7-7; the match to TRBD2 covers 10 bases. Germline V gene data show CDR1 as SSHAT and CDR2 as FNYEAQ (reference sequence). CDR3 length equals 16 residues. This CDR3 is CASSQVLAGTSNEQFF. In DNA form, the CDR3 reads TGTGCTAGCAGCCAGGTACTAGCGGGAACCTCCAATGAGCAGTTCTTC.

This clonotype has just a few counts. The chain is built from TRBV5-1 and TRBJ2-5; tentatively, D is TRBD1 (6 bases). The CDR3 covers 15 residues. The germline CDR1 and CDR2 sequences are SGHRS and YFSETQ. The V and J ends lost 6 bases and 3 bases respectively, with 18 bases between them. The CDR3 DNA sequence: TGCGCCAGCACCCGGATGGGGGCCTTGGAAGAGACCCAGTACTTC. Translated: CASTRMGALEETQYF. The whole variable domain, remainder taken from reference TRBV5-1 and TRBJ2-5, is KAGVTQTPRYLIKTRGQQVTLSCSPISGHRSVSWYQQTPGQGLQFLFEYFSETQRNKGNFPGRFSGRQFSNSRSEMNVSTLELGDSALYLCASTRMGALEETQYFGPGTRLLVL.

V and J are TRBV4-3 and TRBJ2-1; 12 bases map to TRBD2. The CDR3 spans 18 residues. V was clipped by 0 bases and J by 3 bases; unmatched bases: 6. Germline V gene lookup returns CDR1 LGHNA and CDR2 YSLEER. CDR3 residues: CASSQEASGGGYYNEQFF. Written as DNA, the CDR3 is TGCGCCAGCAGCCAAGAAGCTAGCGGGGGGGGATACTACAATGAGCAGTTCTTC.

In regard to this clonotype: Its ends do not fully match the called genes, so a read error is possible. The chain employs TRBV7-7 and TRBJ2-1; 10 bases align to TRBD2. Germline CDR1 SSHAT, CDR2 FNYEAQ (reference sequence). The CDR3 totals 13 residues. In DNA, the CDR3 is TGTGCTAGCAGCAGGGGACTAGCGAATGAGCAGTTCTTC. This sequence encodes CASSRGLANEQFF.

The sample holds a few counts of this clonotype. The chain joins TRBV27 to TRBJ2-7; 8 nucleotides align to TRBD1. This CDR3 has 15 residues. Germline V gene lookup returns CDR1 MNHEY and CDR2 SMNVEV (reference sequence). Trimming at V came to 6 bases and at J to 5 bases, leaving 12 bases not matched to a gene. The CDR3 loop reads CASRGIDRGAHEQYF. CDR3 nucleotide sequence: TGTGCCAGCAGAGGTATAGACAGGGGAGCCCACGAGCAGTACTTC.

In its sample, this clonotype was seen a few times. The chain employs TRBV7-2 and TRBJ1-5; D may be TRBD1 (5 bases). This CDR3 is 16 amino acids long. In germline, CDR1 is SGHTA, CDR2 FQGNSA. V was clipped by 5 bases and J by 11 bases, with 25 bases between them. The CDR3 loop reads CASSRRTGTENGAQHF. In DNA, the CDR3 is TGTGCCAGCAGCCGCAGAACCGGGACCGAGAATGGGGCCCAGCATTTT.

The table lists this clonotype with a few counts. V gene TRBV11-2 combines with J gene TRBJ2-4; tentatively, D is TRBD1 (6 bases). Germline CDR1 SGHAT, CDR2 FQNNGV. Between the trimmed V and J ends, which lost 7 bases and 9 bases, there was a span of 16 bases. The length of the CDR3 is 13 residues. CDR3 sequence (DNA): TGTGCCAGCATCCGATCAGGGGAAGGCATTCAGTACTTC. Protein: CASIRSGEGIQYF.

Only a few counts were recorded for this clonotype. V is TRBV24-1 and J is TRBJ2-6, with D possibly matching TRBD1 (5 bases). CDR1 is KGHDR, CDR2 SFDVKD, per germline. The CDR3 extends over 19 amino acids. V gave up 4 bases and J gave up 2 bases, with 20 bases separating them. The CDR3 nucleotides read TGTGCCACCAGTGACACTCAGGGTCCTCCCAGGGCTGGGGCCAACGTCCTGACTTTC. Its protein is CATSDTQGPPRAGANVLTF.

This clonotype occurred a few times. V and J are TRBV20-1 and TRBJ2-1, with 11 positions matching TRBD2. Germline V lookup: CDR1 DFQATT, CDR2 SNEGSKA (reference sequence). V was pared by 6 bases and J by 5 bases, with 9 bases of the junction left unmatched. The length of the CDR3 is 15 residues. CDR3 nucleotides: TGCAGTGCGTTTGGGACTAGCGGAGTTAACAATGAGCAGTTCTTC. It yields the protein CSAFGTSGVNNEQFF.

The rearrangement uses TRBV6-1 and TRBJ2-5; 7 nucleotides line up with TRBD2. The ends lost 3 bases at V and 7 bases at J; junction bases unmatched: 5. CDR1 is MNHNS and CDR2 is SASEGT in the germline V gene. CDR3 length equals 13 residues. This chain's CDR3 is CASSEDQRGTQYF. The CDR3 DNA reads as TGTGCCAGCAGTGAGGACCAGCGGGGGACCCAGTACTTC.

CDR3 loop: CSASGTGWGEQYF. The CDR3 coding sequence is TGCAGTGCTAGCGGGACAGGGTGGGGCGAGCAGTACTTC. The gene calls are TRBV20-1 and TRBJ2-7; 9 bases fit TRBD1. CDR1 DFQATT and CDR2 SNEGSKA come from the germline V gene (reference sequence). The CDR3 sequence is 13 residues long. The ends lost 3 bases at V and 6 bases at J; junction bases unmatched: 6.

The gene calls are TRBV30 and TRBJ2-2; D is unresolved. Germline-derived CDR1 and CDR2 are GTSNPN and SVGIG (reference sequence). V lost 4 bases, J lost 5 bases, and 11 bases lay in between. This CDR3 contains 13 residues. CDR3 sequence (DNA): TGTGCCTGGAATGGCCCCCCGACCGGGGAGCTGTTTTTT. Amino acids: CAWNGPPTGELFF.

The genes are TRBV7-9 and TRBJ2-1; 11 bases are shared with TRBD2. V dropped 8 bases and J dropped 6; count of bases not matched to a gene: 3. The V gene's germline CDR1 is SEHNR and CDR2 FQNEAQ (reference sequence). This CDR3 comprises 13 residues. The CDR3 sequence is CASLAGGSNEQFF. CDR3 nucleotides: TGTGCCAGCCTAGCGGGGGGTTCCAATGAGCAGTTCTTC.

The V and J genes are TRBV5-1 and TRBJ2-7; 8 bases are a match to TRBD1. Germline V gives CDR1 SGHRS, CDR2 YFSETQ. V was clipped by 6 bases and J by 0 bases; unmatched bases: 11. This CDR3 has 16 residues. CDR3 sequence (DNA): TGCGCCAGCAACCCCGCGGGGACAGGTATCTCCTACGAGCAGTACTTC. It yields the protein CASNPAGTGISYEQYF.

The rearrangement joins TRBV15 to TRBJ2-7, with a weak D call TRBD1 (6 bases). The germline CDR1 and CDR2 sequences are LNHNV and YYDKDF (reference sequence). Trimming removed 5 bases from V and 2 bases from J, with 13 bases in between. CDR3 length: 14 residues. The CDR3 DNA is TGTGCCACCAGCGGAACAGGGTCCGCCTACGAGCAGTACTTC. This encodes CATSGTGSAYEQYF.

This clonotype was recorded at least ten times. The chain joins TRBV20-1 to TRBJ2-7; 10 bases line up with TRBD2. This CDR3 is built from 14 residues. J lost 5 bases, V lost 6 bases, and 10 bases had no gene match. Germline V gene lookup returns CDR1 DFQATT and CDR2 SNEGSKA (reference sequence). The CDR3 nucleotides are TGCAGTGCCCGAGGGGGACTAGCGTTCGACGAGCAGTACTTC. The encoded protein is CSARGGLAFDEQYF.

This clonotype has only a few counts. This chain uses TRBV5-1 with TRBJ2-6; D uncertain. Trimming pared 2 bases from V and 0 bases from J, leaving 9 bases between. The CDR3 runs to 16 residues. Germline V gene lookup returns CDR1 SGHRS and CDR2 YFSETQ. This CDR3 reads CASSLVPRSGANVLTF. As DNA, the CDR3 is TGCGCCAGCAGCTTAGTACCCCGCTCTGGGGCCAACGTCCTGACTTTC. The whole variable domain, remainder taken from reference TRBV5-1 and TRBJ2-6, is KAGVTQTPRYLIKTRGQQVTLSCSPISGHRSVSWYQQTPGQGLQFLFEYFSETQRNKGNFPGRFSGRQFSNSRSEMNVSTLELGDSALYLCASSLVPRSGANVLTFGAGSRLTVL.